Listed below are T cell receptor beta chains from one sample, sequenced in a study of T-cell reconstitution after alpha-beta-depleted transplantation in children. TCRdb re-analysed the PCR reads in MiXCR, keeping a single row per CDR3 protein. Among some 200,000 distinct CDR3 sequences, under 8.5% were seen once, and the ten largest hold under 40%. The starting material was PBMCs, mostly from graft donor cells, obtained 360 days after TCRalphabeta/CD19-depleted stem cell transplant. Receptor source: a male patient aged 2 to 10 who had a stem cell transplant for acute myeloid leukemia, so the T cells may come from the graft donor. Each CDR3 is given with its conserved first and last residue. Fields, in order: J gene, clone size, V gene, D gene, CDR3 DNA, CDR3 protein. The D gene is left open where the match is weak. Expanded clones are given a class, and other clones once, few, many or no size at all.

TRBJ1-5,NA,TRBV10-3,TRBD1,TGTGCCATCAGTGAGGGGACAGGGGACCAGCCCCAGCATTTT,CAISEGTGDQPQHF
TRBJ2-5,many,TRBV20-1,TRBD2,TGCAGTAAGACTAGCGGGAACTTAAAGACCCAGTACTTC,CSKTSGNLKTQYF
TRBJ1-1,NA,TRBV20-1,TRBD1,TGCAGTGCCCCTGCCTCGGGGCAGGGGGACACTGAAGCTTTCTTT,CSAPASGQGDTEAFF
TRBJ1-2,NA,TRBV18,NA,TGTGCCAGCTCACGCCCAGGGAACTATGGCCACACCTTC,CASSRPGNYGHTF
TRBJ1-1,NA,TRBV7-9,NA,TGTGCCAGCAGCTTAGGGGGCGCGGACACTGAAGCTTTCTTT,CASSLGGADTEAFF
TRBJ1-3,NA,TRBV7-2,NA,TGTGCCAGCAGCTTCGGGACATCTGGAAACACCATATATTTT,CASSFGTSGNTIYF
TRBJ2-1,many,TRBV20-1,TRBD2,TGCAGTGCTAGAAGGACTAGCGAGACCTACAATGAGCAGTTCTTC,CSARRTSETYNEQFF
TRBJ2-1,many,TRBV29-1,TRBD1,TGCAGCGTTGATGGACAGGCACACAGCTCCTACAATGAGCAGTTCTTC,CSVDGQAHSSYNEQFF
TRBJ2-3,few,TRBV10-3,NA,TGTGCCATCAGCCCTGGGCCGGCAGAAGGCACAGATACGCAGTATTTT,CAISPGPAEGTDTQYF
TRBJ2-6,many,TRBV18,NA,TGTGCCAGCTCTCCGGTCTCTGGGGCCAACGTCCTGACTTTC,CASSPVSGANVLTF
TRBJ2-3,many,TRBV29-1,NA,TGCAGCATAGGGGAAGGGGTTACGCAGTATTTT,CSIGEGVTQYF
TRBJ1-3,few,TRBV24-1,NA,TGTGCCAGACGATTCTCTGGAAACACCATATATTTT,CARRFSGNTIYF
TRBJ2-7,many,TRBV4-1,NA,TGCGCCAGCAGCCAAGGAGGGTTCGCCTACGAGCAGTACTTC,CASSQGGFAYEQYF
TRBJ2-3,few,TRBV29-1,TRBD2,TGCAGCACCCGGACTAGCGCTCAGGCCACAGATACGCAGTATTTT,CSTRTSAQATDTQYF
TRBJ2-1,few,TRBV7-9,NA,TGTGCCAGCAGCTTAAACCGGGTAACAAACAATGAGCAGTTCTTC,CASSLNRVTNNEQFF
TRBJ2-3,many,TRBV20-1,NA,TGCAGTGCTAGCTACGCCCGGGAGACCACAGATACGCAGTATTTT,CSASYARETTDTQYF
TRBJ2-1,NA,TRBV9,TRBD2,TGTGCCAGCAGCGTAGGGGGGCCGGGGGGGCAGTATGCCCACAATGAGCAGTTCTTC,CASSVGGPGGQYAHNEQFF
TRBJ2-1,many,TRBV5-1,NA,TGCGCCAGCAGCCTACAGGGAGAAGGCTACAATGAGCAGTTCTTC,CASSLQGEGYNEQFF
TRBJ1-2,few,TRBV10-3,NA,TGTGCCATCAGTCCCAGGGAGGACTATGGCTACACCTTC,CAISPREDYGYTF
TRBJ2-1,NA,TRBV7-9,TRBD1,TGTGCCAGCAGCCCTCGGGACAGGGGGCCGTACAATGAGCAGTTCTTC,CASSPRDRGPYNEQFF
TRBJ1-2,few,TRBV29-1,NA,TGCAGCGTTGAAGATCCCGGCGACTCTAACTATGGCTACACCTTC,CSVEDPGDSNYGYTF
TRBJ1-5,NA,TRBV12-3/TRBV12-4,NA,TGTGCCAGCAGTTTATTCGGGACCGGGCCCCAGCATTTT,CASSLFGTGPQHF
TRBJ2-1,NA,TRBV5-1,NA,TGCGCCAGCAGCTTGCCCCTAGGTTTCCCCTACAATGAGCAGTTCTTC,CASSLPLGFPYNEQFF
TRBJ2-7,NA,TRBV29-1,NA,TGCAGCGTTGCCCGCGATGAATACGAGCAGTACTTC,CSVARDEYEQYF
TRBJ2-7,NA,TRBV12-3/TRBV12-4,TRBD2,TGTGCCAGCAGTTTTGGGGGGGATTACGAGCAGTACTTC,CASSFGGDYEQYF
TRBJ2-7,NA,TRBV29-1,TRBD2,TGCAGCGTTGCTCGGACTAGGAACAACGAGCAGTACTTC,CSVARTRNNEQYF
TRBJ2-3,many,TRBV6-6,NA,TGTGCCAGCGCGGGCACAGATACGCAGTATTTT,CASAGTDTQYF
TRBJ1-2,few,TRBV10-3,TRBD1,TGTGCCATCAGCCGGGACAGCGCTCTATCTAACTATGGCTACACCTTC,CAISRDSALSNYGYTF
TRBJ1-2,many,TRBV12-3/TRBV12-4,NA,TGTGCCAGCAGTTTAGAGGGTCAGGGCCTACCCTATGGCTACACCTTC,CASSLEGQGLPYGYTF
TRBJ1-2,NA,TRBV5-1,NA,TGCGCCAGCAGCCTCATTGATCCCGTCTATGGCTACACCTTC,CASSLIDPVYGYTF
TRBJ2-3,many,TRBV12-3/TRBV12-4,TRBD2,TGTGCCAGCAGCCGACCCGGGACTAGCGCGGGCGCAGATACGCAGTATTTT,CASSRPGTSAGADTQYF
TRBJ2-3,NA,TRBV5-1,TRBD1,TGCGCCAGCAGCTGGGGACAGCCACCATCAGATACGCAGTATTTT,CASSWGQPPSDTQYF
TRBJ2-5,NA,TRBV28,TRBD1,TGTGCCAGCAGTCCGTCTGGGACAGAACAAGAGACCCAGTACTTC,CASSPSGTEQETQYF
TRBJ2-5,many,TRBV7-9,NA,TGTGCCAGCAGCTTTGTACAGGGTGAGACCCAGTACTTC,CASSFVQGETQYF
TRBJ2-1,few,TRBV5-5,NA,TGTGCCAGCGGGGGGGGCTGGTTGAATGAGCAGTTCTTC,CASGGGWLNEQFF
TRBJ2-1,many,TRBV11-2,NA,TGTGCCAGCAGCTTAGAACGGGGCAAATACAATGAGCAGTTCTTC,CASSLERGKYNEQFF
TRBJ2-1,few,TRBV20-1,TRBD2,TGCAGTGCTCCCTTAGCGGGGAGAGACAATGAGCAGTTCTTC,CSAPLAGRDNEQFF
TRBJ2-7,many,TRBV28,TRBD2,TGTGCCAGCACCACAGCGGGAGGTACCTACGAGCAGTACTTC,CASTTAGGTYEQYF
TRBJ2-3,few,TRBV12-3/TRBV12-4,NA,TGTGCCAGCAGTTTAACGGGACTTATCACAGATACGCAGTATTTT,CASSLTGLITDTQYF
TRBJ1-4,few,TRBV12-3/TRBV12-4,NA,TGTGCCAGCAGTTCCAGCGCGCAACATGAAAAACTGTTTTTT,CASSSSAQHEKLFF
TRBJ1-2,NA,TRBV20-1,NA,TGCAGTGCTAGAGATCAGGGGACCGGGTATGGCTACACCTTC,CSARDQGTGYGYTF